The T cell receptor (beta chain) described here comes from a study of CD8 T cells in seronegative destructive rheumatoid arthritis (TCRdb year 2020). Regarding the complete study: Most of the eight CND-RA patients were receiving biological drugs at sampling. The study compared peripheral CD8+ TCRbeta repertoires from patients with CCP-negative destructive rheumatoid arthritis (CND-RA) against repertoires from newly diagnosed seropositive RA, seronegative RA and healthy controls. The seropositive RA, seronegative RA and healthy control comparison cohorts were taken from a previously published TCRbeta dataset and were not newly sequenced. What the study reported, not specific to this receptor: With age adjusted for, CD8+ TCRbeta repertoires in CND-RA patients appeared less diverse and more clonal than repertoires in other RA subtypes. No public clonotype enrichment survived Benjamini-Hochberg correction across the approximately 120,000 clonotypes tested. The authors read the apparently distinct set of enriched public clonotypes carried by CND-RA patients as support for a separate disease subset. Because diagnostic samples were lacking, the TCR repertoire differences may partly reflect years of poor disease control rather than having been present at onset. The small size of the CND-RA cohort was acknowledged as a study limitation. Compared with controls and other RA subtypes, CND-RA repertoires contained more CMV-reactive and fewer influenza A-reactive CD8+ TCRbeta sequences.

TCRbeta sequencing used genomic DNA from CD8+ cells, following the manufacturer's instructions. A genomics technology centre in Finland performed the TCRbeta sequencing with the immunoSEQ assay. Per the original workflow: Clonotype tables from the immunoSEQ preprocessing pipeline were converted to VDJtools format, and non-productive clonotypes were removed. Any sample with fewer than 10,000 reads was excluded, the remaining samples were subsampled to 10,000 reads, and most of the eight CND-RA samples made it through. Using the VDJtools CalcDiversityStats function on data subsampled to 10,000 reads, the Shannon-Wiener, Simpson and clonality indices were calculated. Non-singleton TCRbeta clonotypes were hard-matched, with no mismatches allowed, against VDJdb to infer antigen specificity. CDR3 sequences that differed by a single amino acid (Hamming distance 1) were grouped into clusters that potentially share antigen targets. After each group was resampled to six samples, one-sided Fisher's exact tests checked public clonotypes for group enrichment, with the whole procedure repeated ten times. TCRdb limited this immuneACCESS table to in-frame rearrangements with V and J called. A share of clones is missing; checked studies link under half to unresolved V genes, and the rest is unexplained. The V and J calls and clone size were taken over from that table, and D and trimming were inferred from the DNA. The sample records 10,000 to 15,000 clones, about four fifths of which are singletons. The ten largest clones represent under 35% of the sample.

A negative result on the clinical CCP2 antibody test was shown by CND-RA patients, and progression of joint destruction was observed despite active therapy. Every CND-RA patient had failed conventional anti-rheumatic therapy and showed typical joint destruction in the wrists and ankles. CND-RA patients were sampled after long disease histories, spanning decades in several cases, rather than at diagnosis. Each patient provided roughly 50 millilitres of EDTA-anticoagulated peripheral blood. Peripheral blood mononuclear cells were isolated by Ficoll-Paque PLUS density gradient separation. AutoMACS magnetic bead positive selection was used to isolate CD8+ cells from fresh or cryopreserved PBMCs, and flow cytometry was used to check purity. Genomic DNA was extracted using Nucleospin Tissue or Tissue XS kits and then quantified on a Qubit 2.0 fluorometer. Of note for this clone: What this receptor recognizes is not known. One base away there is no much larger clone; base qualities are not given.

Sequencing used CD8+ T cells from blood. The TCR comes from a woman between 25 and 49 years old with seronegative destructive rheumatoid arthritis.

CDR3 reads: CASSFRPTGGTGELFF. The base sequence is TGTGCCAGCAGTTTCCGCCCTACGGGGGGGACCGGGGAGCTGTTTTTT. This chain is built from TRBV6-5 and TRBJ2-2; TRBD2 lines up with 8 middle nucleotides. CDR3 length: 16 amino acids, cysteine to phenylalanine. Of the read, only the CDR3 DNA is kept; its 48 bases are in frame from base 1. Per the germline V gene, MNHEY is the CDR1 and SVGAGI is the CDR2. The germline V end is reduced by 4 bases and the J end by 5 bases; junction bases left unmatched: 9.